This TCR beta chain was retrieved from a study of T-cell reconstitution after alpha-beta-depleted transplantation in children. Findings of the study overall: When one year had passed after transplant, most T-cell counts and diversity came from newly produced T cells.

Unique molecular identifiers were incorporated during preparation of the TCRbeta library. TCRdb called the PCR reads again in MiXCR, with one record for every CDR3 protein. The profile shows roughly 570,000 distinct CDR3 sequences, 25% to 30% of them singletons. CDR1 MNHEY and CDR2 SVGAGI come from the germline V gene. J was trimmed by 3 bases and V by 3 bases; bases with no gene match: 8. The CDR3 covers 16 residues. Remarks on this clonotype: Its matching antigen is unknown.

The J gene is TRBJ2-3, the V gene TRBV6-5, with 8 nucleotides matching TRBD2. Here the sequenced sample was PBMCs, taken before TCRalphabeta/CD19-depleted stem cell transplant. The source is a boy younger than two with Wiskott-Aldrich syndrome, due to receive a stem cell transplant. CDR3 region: CASSYFPGLGTDTQYF. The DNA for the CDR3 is TGTGCCAGCAGTTATTTCCCGGGACTAGGGACAGATACGCAGTATTTT.